These 18 T cell receptor beta chains were sequenced from one sample in a study of blood T cell repertoires in COVID-19. Sequencing used immunoSEQ multiplex PCR; TCRdb keeps in-frame clones, though not all of them. The sample lists approximately 75,000 clones, 70% to 90% occurring once. The sequenced sample consisted of peripheral blood. Receptors originate from a man older than 75 with COVID-19, enrolled during active disease.

V gene TRBV7-8 combines with J gene TRBJ2-1, with a tentative D call TRBD2 (5 bases). Per germline, CDR1 SGHVS and CDR2 FQNEAQ. V was clipped by 0 bases and J by 5 bases, with 14 bases between them. The CDR3 length is 16 residues. CDR3 in amino acids: CASSLAHGIPNNEQFF. The CDR3 bases are TGTGCCAGCAGCTTAGCGCACGGGATACCCAACAATGAGCAGTTCTTC.

The chain couples TRBV2 to TRBJ1-2; weak D call: TRBD1 (5 bases). There are 12 residues in the CDR3. Germline values: CDR1 SNHLY, CDR2 FYNNEI. CDR3 sequence (DNA): TGTGCTACGAGGGACTTTGGGTATGGCTACACCTTC. It yields the protein CATRDFGYGYTF.

The V call is TRBV9, the J call TRBJ2-5; D is perhaps TRBD1 (7 bases). Germline CDR1 is SGDLS and CDR2 is YYNGEE. Trimming pared 0 bases from V and 4 bases from J, leaving 19 bases between. The CDR3 is 17 residues long. CDR3 sequence (DNA): TGTGCCAGCAGCGTAGCCCCTCAGGCAGGGGGAGGAGAGACCCAGTACTTC. Amino acids: CASSVAPQAGGGETQYF.

The chain links TRBV19 to TRBJ2-1, with 7 bases fitting TRBD2. The J segment lost 0 bases and the V segment lost 7 bases, leaving 9 bases of the junction unmatched. The CDR3 covers 16 residues. Germline V gene lookup returns CDR1 LNHDA and CDR2 SQIVND (reference sequence). The CDR3 loop reads CASTLSGSSSYNEQFF. DNA for the CDR3: TGTGCCAGTACTCTTAGCGGGTCGAGCTCCTACAATGAGCAGTTCTTC.

The chain uses TRBV28 and TRBJ2-7; tentative D call: TRBD2 (6 bases). This CDR3 is built from 13 residues. Trimming pared 2 bases from V and 4 bases from J, leaving 9 bases between. From germline, CDR1 is MDHEN and CDR2 SYDVKM. CDR3 coding DNA: TGTGCCAGCAGTTTAGGGAGGATATACGAGCAGTACTTC. Translation: CASSLGRIYEQYF. The whole variable domain, filled in from reference TRBV28 and TRBJ2-7, reads DVKVTQSSRYLVKRTGEKVFLECVQDMDHENMFWYRQDPGLGLRLIYFSYDVKMKEKGDIPEGYSVSREKKERFSLILESASTNQTSMYLCASSLGRIYEQYFGPGTRLTVT.

The chain has TRBV5-1 and TRBJ1-3, with no clear D. The CDR3 is 18 residues long. In germline, CDR1 is SGHRS, CDR2 YFSETQ. Trimming took off 0 bases at V and 1 base at J, with 17 bases between the two ends. This chain's CDR3 is CASSLAGSGKVSGNTIYF. The DNA for the CDR3 is TGCGCCAGCAGCTTGGCCGGTTCAGGAAAAGTTTCTGGAAACACCATATATTTT.

The J gene is TRBJ1-2, the V gene TRBV25-1; D is ambiguous. Germline CDR1 is MGHDK and CDR2 is SYGVNS. The CDR3 contains 12 residues. V was pared by 7 bases and J by 2 bases, with 8 bases between. The CDR3 nucleotides read TGTGCCAGCACAGCCGGGAACTATGGCTACACCTTC. It codes for CASTAGNYGYTF.

The V call is TRBV6-2 or TRBV6-3, the J call TRBJ1-2; a weak D match, TRBD1 (6 bases). The CDR3 has 15 residues. CDR1 and CDR2 (germline): MNHEY, SVGEGT. The V end lost 0 bases, the J end lost 5 bases, and 13 bases lay between the germline ends. The CDR3 region has the DNA TGTGCCAGCAGTTACTCGAGGGGGACACTTTATGGCTACACCTTC. This encodes CASSYSRGTLYGYTF.

This clone has only one observation. V is TRBV9 and J is TRBJ1-1; 7 bases match TRBD1. Germline V gene lookup returns CDR1 SGDLS and CDR2 YYNGEE. The ends lost 4 bases at V and 6 bases at J; junction bases unmatched: 3. This CDR3 has 12 amino acids. The CDR3 DNA reads TGTGCCAGCAGCCAGGGGGGATCTGAAGCTTTCTTT. Its translation is CASSQGGSEAFF.

The chain is built from TRBV5-1 and TRBJ1-1; D not certain. V was pared by 2 bases and J by 1 base, with 9 bases between. Per the germline V gene, CDR1 is SGHRS and CDR2 is YFSETQ. The length of the CDR3 is 14 residues. The CDR3, as DNA: TGCGCCAGCAGCTTAAGAGGTCGGAACACTGAAGCTTTCTTT. Residues: CASSLRGRNTEAFF.

The chain couples TRBV29-1 to TRBJ2-5, with 8 bases aligning to TRBD1. The CDR3 is 14 amino acids. Trimming removed 8 bases from V and 1 base from J; junction bases left unmatched: 9. Per germline, CDR1 SQVTM and CDR2 ANQGSEA. In DNA, the CDR3 is TGCAGCCTTGCCGATACAGGGGGCCAAGAGACCCAGTACTTC. Translating gives CSLADTGGQETQYF.

The chain links TRBV6-2 or TRBV6-3 to TRBJ1-6; D call uncertain. The germline gives CDR1 MNHEY, CDR2 SVGEGT. The CDR3 has 16 residues. Trimming stripped 5 bases from V and 2 bases from J, with 13 bases between. CDR3: CASSGRGFTYNSPLHF. The CDR3 DNA reads TGTGCCAGCAGTGGCCGAGGTTTTACCTATAATTCACCCCTCCACTTT.

This clone appeared a single time. The chain combines TRBV4-2 with TRBJ1-2; D is undetermined. The CDR3 spans 13 residues. Germline V gene lookup returns CDR1 LGHNA and CDR2 YNFKEQ. V dropped 2 bases and J dropped 8 bases, with 12 bases sitting between them. The CDR3 DNA follows: TGTGCCAGCAGCCAACCGGACGGGAGAGGCTACACCTTC. Translated: CASSQPDGRGYTF.

J is TRBJ2-1 and V is TRBV5-4; D call uncertain. CDR1 SGHNT and CDR2 YYREEE come from the germline V gene (reference sequence). The V end lost 4 bases, the J end lost 1 base, and 9 bases lay between the germline ends. This CDR3 comprises 14 residues. The CDR3 region is CASSDAPSYNEQFF. In nucleotides, the CDR3 is TGTGCCAGCAGCGATGCGCCTTCCTACAATGAGCAGTTCTTC.

V usage is TRBV7-3 and J usage is TRBJ2-1, with D tentatively TRBD1 (6 bases). Trimming pared 0 bases from V and 7 bases from J, leaving 16 bases between. The germline CDR1 and CDR2 sequences are SGHTA and FQGTGA. The CDR3 runs to 16 residues. This CDR3 reads CASSLTAQGSWNEQFF. The CDR3 DNA sequence: TGTGCCAGCAGCTTAACGGCACAGGGAAGTTGGAATGAGCAGTTCTTC.

The chain is built from TRBV6-5 and TRBJ1-3; D ambiguous. V lost 6 bases and J lost 2, with 5 bases in between. CDR3 size: 12 residues. The germline V gene has CDR1 MNHEY and CDR2 SVGAGI. The CDR3 sequence is CASRSAGNTIYF. The CDR3 nucleotides read TGTGCCAGCAGATCGGCTGGAAACACCATATATTTT.

The chain recombines TRBV14 with TRBJ2-1; TRBD2 might be the D (6 bases). CDR1 and CDR2 from the germline V gene are SGHDN and FVKESK. V was clipped by 0 bases and J by 7 bases, with 10 bases between them. CDR3 size: 14 residues. CDR3 DNA sequence: TGTGCCAGCAGCCAAGAAGGGACTGGAAATGAGCAGTTCTTC. It encodes CASSQEGTGNEQFF.

V gene TRBV7-2 combines with J gene TRBJ1-5; 9 positions match TRBD1. The CDR3 has 14 residues. The germline CDR1 and CDR2 sequences are SGHTA and FQGNSA. V lost 5 bases and J lost 6; bases outside the gene matches: 5. The DNA of the CDR3 is TGTGCCAGCAGCGTACAGGGGGCAATTCAGCCCCAGCATTTT. It encodes CASSVQGAIQPQHF.